These T cell receptor beta chains were read from a single sample in a study of T cell responses to AZD1222 COVID-19 vaccine. Here immunoSEQ multiplex PCR was the method, and the copy in TCRdb shows in-frame clones only, minus some. There are about 68,000 clones in the sample; about nine tenths occur only once, and roughly 7.3% lies in the top ten. The input for sequencing was peripheral blood, taken on day 0 of AZD1222 vaccination. The receptors derive from an adult in good health. Each CDR3 is given with its conserved first and last residue. D genes are given only for firm matches. Expanded clones are given a class, and other clones once, few, many or no size at all.

d_call: TRBD1; v_call: TRBV6-5; clone_size: -; j_call: TRBJ1-5; cdr3_aa: CASSRTGGQPQHF; cdr3_nt: TGTGCCAGCAGCCGGACAGGGGGTCAGCCCCAGCATTTT
d_call: -; v_call: TRBV11-1; clone_size: -; j_call: TRBJ1-3; cdr3_aa: CASSRLGASGNTIYF; cdr3_nt: TGTGCCAGCAGCCGTTTGGGGGCCTCTGGAAACACCATATATTTT
d_call: TRBD2; v_call: TRBV14; clone_size: -; j_call: TRBJ2-3; cdr3_aa: CASSQVPTSGTQYF; cdr3_nt: TGTGCCAGCAGCCAAGTGCCCACTAGCGGTACGCAGTATTTT
d_call: -; v_call: TRBV7-8; clone_size: -; j_call: TRBJ1-1; cdr3_aa: CASSADGGGSPEAFF; cdr3_nt: TGTGCCAGCAGCGCGGATGGGGGAGGAAGTCCTGAAGCTTTCTTT
d_call: -; v_call: TRBV5-3; clone_size: medium-sized; j_call: TRBJ1-2; cdr3_aa: CARSLAREAPFYGYTF; cdr3_nt: TGTGCCAGAAGCTTGGCCAGGGAAGCCCCTTTTTATGGCTACACCTTC
d_call: -; v_call: TRBV29-1; clone_size: -; j_call: TRBJ1-1; cdr3_aa: CSARTGRMNTEAFF; cdr3_nt: TGCAGCGCAAGGACCGGGAGAATGAACACTGAAGCTTTCTTT
d_call: TRBD2; v_call: TRBV12-3/TRBV12-4; clone_size: -; j_call: TRBJ2-1; cdr3_aa: CASGSGRLGEQFF; cdr3_nt: TGTGCCAGCGGGAGCGGGAGACTGGGAGAGCAGTTCTTC
d_call: -; v_call: TRBV25-1; clone_size: -; j_call: TRBJ2-1; cdr3_aa: CASSELKFSSYNEQFF; cdr3_nt: TGTGCCAGCAGTGAGCTTAAGTTTAGCTCCTACAATGAGCAGTTCTTC
d_call: TRBD2; v_call: TRBV3-1/TRBV3-2; clone_size: -; j_call: TRBJ2-1; cdr3_aa: CASSLAGGSNEQFF; cdr3_nt: TGTGCCAGCAGTCTAGCGGGAGGAAGCAATGAGCAGTTCTTC
d_call: TRBD2; v_call: TRBV27; clone_size: -; j_call: TRBJ2-3; cdr3_aa: CASSLTSGRVADTQYF; cdr3_nt: TGTGCCAGCAGTTTGACTAGCGGGAGAGTCGCAGATACGCAGTATTTT
d_call: TRBD2; v_call: TRBV10-3; clone_size: -; j_call: TRBJ2-1; cdr3_aa: CAISGKGRVAGYNEQFF; cdr3_nt: TGTGCCATCAGTGGGAAGGGGAGGGTAGCGGGCTACAATGAGCAGTTCTTC
d_call: TRBD1; v_call: TRBV24-1; clone_size: -; j_call: TRBJ1-1; cdr3_aa: CATRQGGGTEAFF; cdr3_nt: TGTGCCACCCGGCAGGGGGGAGGGACTGAAGCTTTCTTT
d_call: TRBD2; v_call: TRBV10-2; clone_size: few; j_call: TRBJ2-5; cdr3_aa: CASRELAGGEETQYF; cdr3_nt: TGCGCCAGCAGAGAACTAGCGGGAGGAGAGGAGACCCAGTACTTC
d_call: TRBD1; v_call: TRBV15; clone_size: -; j_call: TRBJ2-5; cdr3_aa: CATSRGSTGPETQYF; cdr3_nt: TGTGCCACCAGCAGAGGTTCGACAGGGCCAGAGACCCAGTACTTC
d_call: TRBD1; v_call: TRBV6-6; clone_size: -; j_call: TRBJ1-4; cdr3_aa: CASRRQGGNEKLFF; cdr3_nt: TGTGCCAGCAGGCGACAGGGGGGAAATGAAAAACTGTTTTTT
d_call: TRBD1; v_call: TRBV5-1; clone_size: -; j_call: TRBJ2-1; cdr3_aa: CASSSGQGALAEQFF; cdr3_nt: TGCGCCAGCAGCAGCGGACAGGGGGCTCTCGCGGAGCAGTTCTTC
d_call: TRBD2; v_call: TRBV7-9; clone_size: -; j_call: TRBJ2-1; cdr3_aa: CASSLGGRAFGGDEQFF; cdr3_nt: TGTGCCAGCAGCTTAGGCGGTCGGGCGTTTGGGGGGGATGAGCAGTTCTTC
d_call: -; v_call: TRBV19; clone_size: -; j_call: TRBJ1-1; cdr3_aa: CASRTGNTEAFF; cdr3_nt: TGTGCCAGTAGGACAGGGAACACTGAAGCTTTCTTT
d_call: TRBD2; v_call: TRBV10-1; clone_size: -; j_call: TRBJ2-7; cdr3_aa: CASSESGNTYEQYF; cdr3_nt: TGCGCCAGCAGTGAGAGCGGGAATACCTACGAGCAGTACTTC
d_call: TRBD1; v_call: TRBV5-1; clone_size: -; j_call: TRBJ2-2; cdr3_aa: CASSLAGGTGAYTGELFF; cdr3_nt: TGCGCCAGCAGCTTGGCCGGAGGGACAGGGGCCTACACCGGGGAGCTGTTTTTT
d_call: TRBD1; v_call: TRBV28; clone_size: -; j_call: TRBJ2-7; cdr3_aa: CASSRGQGAPYEQYF; cdr3_nt: TGTGCCAGCAGCCGAGGACAGGGAGCCCCCTACGAGCAGTACTTC
d_call: -; v_call: TRBV27; clone_size: -; j_call: TRBJ2-7; cdr3_aa: CASSSSPVNEQYF; cdr3_nt: TGTGCCAGCAGTTCCAGTCCAGTAAACGAGCAGTACTTC
d_call: -; v_call: TRBV11-3; clone_size: -; j_call: TRBJ2-1; cdr3_aa: CASSPTGRNEQFF; cdr3_nt: TGTGCCAGCAGTCCTACAGGGCGCAATGAGCAGTTCTTC
d_call: -; v_call: TRBV7-2; clone_size: -; j_call: TRBJ2-7; cdr3_aa: CASSLTGGYEQYF; cdr3_nt: TGTGCCAGCAGCTTAACCGGAGGCTACGAGCAGTACTTC
d_call: -; v_call: TRBV7-8; clone_size: -; j_call: TRBJ1-1; cdr3_aa: CASSLVTGTEAFF; cdr3_nt: TGTGCCAGCAGCTTAGTGACTGGAACTGAAGCTTTCTTT
d_call: -; v_call: TRBV27; clone_size: -; j_call: TRBJ1-2; cdr3_aa: CASSLSFEESYGYTF; cdr3_nt: TGTGCCAGCAGTTTATCGTTCGAGGAATCCTATGGCTACACCTTC
d_call: -; v_call: TRBV21-1; clone_size: -; j_call: TRBJ1-2; cdr3_aa: CASSKGGDGRKGYTF; cdr3_nt: TGTGCCAGCAGCAAAGGTGGGGACGGGAGGAAGGGCTACACCTTC
d_call: -; v_call: TRBV7-9; clone_size: -; j_call: TRBJ2-7; cdr3_aa: CASSPVGTQMNEQYF; cdr3_nt: TGTGCCAGCAGCCCCGTAGGGACACAGATGAACGAGCAGTACTTC
d_call: -; v_call: TRBV15; clone_size: -; j_call: TRBJ2-6; cdr3_aa: CATSDGLSGANVLTF; cdr3_nt: TGTGCCACCAGCGACGGGCTCTCTGGGGCCAACGTCCTGACTTTC
d_call: -; v_call: TRBV4-3; clone_size: -; j_call: TRBJ1-5; cdr3_aa: CASSQDAQGRNQPQHF; cdr3_nt: TGCGCCAGCAGCCAAGATGCCCAGGGTCGGAATCAGCCCCAGCATTTT
d_call: -; v_call: TRBV5-5; clone_size: -; j_call: TRBJ2-1; cdr3_aa: CASSPDYLALYNEQFF; cdr3_nt: TGTGCCAGCAGCCCTGACTACTTAGCTCTCTACAATGAGCAGTTCTTC
d_call: TRBD2; v_call: TRBV3-1/TRBV3-2; clone_size: -; j_call: TRBJ2-5; cdr3_aa: CASSPSGRSVGTQYF; cdr3_nt: TGTGCCAGCAGCCCTAGCGGGAGGTCGGTCGGGACCCAGTACTTC
d_call: -; v_call: TRBV7-7; clone_size: few; j_call: TRBJ1-3; cdr3_aa: CASSPNRAGNTIYF; cdr3_nt: TGTGCCAGCAGCCCGAACAGGGCTGGAAACACCATATATTTT
d_call: -; v_call: TRBV5-1; clone_size: -; j_call: TRBJ2-5; cdr3_aa: CASSLQGDEETQYF; cdr3_nt: TGCGCCAGCAGCTTACAGGGAGACGAGGAGACCCAGTACTTC
d_call: -; v_call: TRBV12-3/TRBV12-4; clone_size: once; j_call: TRBJ2-5; cdr3_aa: CASTWDFQETQYF; cdr3_nt: TGTGCCAGCACCTGGGACTTCCAAGAGACCCAGTACTTC
d_call: -; v_call: TRBV20-1; clone_size: -; j_call: TRBJ2-3; cdr3_aa: CSASIGTDTQYF; cdr3_nt: TGCAGTGCTAGTATCGGCACAGATACGCAGTATTTT
d_call: TRBD2; v_call: TRBV29-1; clone_size: -; j_call: TRBJ2-7; cdr3_aa: CSYTSGRALVYEQYF; cdr3_nt: TGCAGCTATACTAGCGGGAGGGCCCTCGTCTACGAGCAGTACTTC